A selection of T cell receptor beta chains follows, all from one sample in a study of Graves' ophthalmopathy and Graves' hyperthyroidism. One entry per CDR3 protein results from TCRdb running MiXCR on the multiplex PCR reads. The sample has fewer than 350,000 distinct CDR3 sequences, 15% to 20% seen once. The specimen was peripheral blood. These TCRs come from an adult man with Graves' ophthalmopathy. Both conserved end residues are part of each CDR3. Where a row states a size, it is once, few, many or the class of an expanded clone; other rows omit it.

clone size: many; V gene: TRBV2; CDR3 protein: CARGASRPYEQYF
clone size: many; V gene: TRBV15; CDR3 protein: CATSREAGGGQETRYF
clone size: many; V gene: TRBV12-3/TRBV12-4; CDR3 protein: CASSLVSSYNSPLHF
clone size: many; V gene: TRBV12-3/TRBV12-4; CDR3 protein: CASSRTGFYEQYF
clone size: many; V gene: TRBV11-2; CDR3 protein: CASSLGSLETQYF
clone size: many; V gene: TRBV19; CDR3 protein: CASSGLDRAYEQYF
clone size: many; V gene: TRBV4-1; CDR3 protein: CASSQPGHRAYEQYF
clone size: many; V gene: TRBV29-1; CDR3 protein: CSAGGSRGPYQETQYF
clone size: many; V gene: TRBV15; CDR3 protein: CATTRGGVVNEQYF
clone size: many; V gene: TRBV19; CDR3 protein: CASSKSPGRTADEAFF
clone size: many; V gene: TRBV5-4; CDR3 protein: CASRNDREGGYTF
clone size: many; V gene: TRBV2; CDR3 protein: CASSEGPEGDQPQHF
clone size: -; V gene: TRBV28; CDR3 protein: CATRDWTAYGYTF
clone size: many; V gene: TRBV2; CDR3 protein: CASALLEDTEAFF
clone size: -; V gene: TRBV6-1; CDR3 protein: CASRGGPYEQYF
clone size: many; V gene: TRBV6-5; CDR3 protein: CASSYTPGGRILYEQYF
clone size: many; V gene: TRBV6-1; CDR3 protein: CASRGTGGKAFF
clone size: many; V gene: TRBV7-8; CDR3 protein: CASSLLTGGVSSNQPQHF
clone size: many; V gene: TRBV6-2/TRBV6-3; CDR3 protein: CASHSPGFGQPQHF
clone size: -; V gene: TRBV19; CDR3 protein: CASSILGQAGATEAFF
clone size: many; V gene: TRBV14; CDR3 protein: CASSQARTGTGYTF
clone size: -; V gene: TRBV6-1; CDR3 protein: CASSGPLGRDGYTF
clone size: few; V gene: TRBV6-2/TRBV6-3; CDR3 protein: CASLTGMGGYTF
clone size: many; V gene: TRBV5-5; CDR3 protein: CASSPILAGNYGYTF
clone size: -; V gene: TRBV6-1; CDR3 protein: CASRADRGSAVSTEAFF
clone size: many; V gene: TRBV19; CDR3 protein: CASASRSGGKQETQYF
clone size: many; V gene: TRBV11-2; CDR3 protein: CASSSRRTSGITYEQYF
clone size: many; V gene: TRBV20-1; CDR3 protein: CSARDESYRTGAGEAFF
clone size: many; V gene: TRBV28; CDR3 protein: CASRKGGEETQYF
clone size: many; V gene: TRBV6-2/TRBV6-3; CDR3 protein: CASNPAWDRGPPQHF
clone size: many; V gene: TRBV6-1; CDR3 protein: CASRLGTSGAGELFF
clone size: many; V gene: TRBV12-3/TRBV12-4; CDR3 protein: CASSAGQGETEAFF
clone size: many; V gene: TRBV18; CDR3 protein: CASSPRGNTEAFF
clone size: many; V gene: TRBV28; CDR3 protein: CASRGMNTEAFF
clone size: many; V gene: TRBV20-1; CDR3 protein: CSARGTGYEQYF
clone size: many; V gene: TRBV30; CDR3 protein: CAWSGALQGYGYTF
clone size: -; V gene: TRBV4-1; CDR3 protein: CASSQTFGPNTEAFF
clone size: once; V gene: TRBV20-1; CDR3 protein: CSADGSGANVLTF
clone size: -; V gene: TRBV11-1; CDR3 protein: CASSLAELAGVGEQYF
clone size: many; V gene: TRBV6-1; CDR3 protein: CASRPDGLGGLKETQYF
clone size: many; V gene: TRBV30; CDR3 protein: CAWSMTGLGANVLTF
clone size: -; V gene: TRBV2; CDR3 protein: CASRPQGALNSPLHF
clone size: -; V gene: TRBV6-5; CDR3 protein: CASRTAYGYTF
clone size: many; V gene: TRBV28; CDR3 protein: CASSFIRQPNTGELFF
clone size: many; V gene: TRBV6-1; CDR3 protein: CASRRGGEGNQPQHF
clone size: many; V gene: TRBV5-1; CDR3 protein: CASSLASRTSSYEQYF
clone size: many; V gene: TRBV6-1; CDR3 protein: CASSREFRGRNSPLHF
clone size: many; V gene: TRBV14; CDR3 protein: CASSQSGVPDEQYF
clone size: many; V gene: TRBV29-1; CDR3 protein: CSVEDEHREAFF
clone size: few; V gene: TRBV18; CDR3 protein: CASSPTRDRLYGYTF
clone size: few; V gene: TRBV11-1; CDR3 protein: CASSAPGQGNTGELFF
clone size: many; V gene: TRBV7-2; CDR3 protein: CASSLAETDSVPYEQYF
clone size: -; V gene: TRBV6-5; CDR3 protein: CASSYTPGLQETQYF
clone size: many; V gene: TRBV10-3; CDR3 protein: CAISIDRAEAFF
clone size: many; V gene: TRBV6-2/TRBV6-3; CDR3 protein: CASSYSSGGAGYTF
clone size: -; V gene: TRBV4-1; CDR3 protein: CASSSPSRGRTEAFF